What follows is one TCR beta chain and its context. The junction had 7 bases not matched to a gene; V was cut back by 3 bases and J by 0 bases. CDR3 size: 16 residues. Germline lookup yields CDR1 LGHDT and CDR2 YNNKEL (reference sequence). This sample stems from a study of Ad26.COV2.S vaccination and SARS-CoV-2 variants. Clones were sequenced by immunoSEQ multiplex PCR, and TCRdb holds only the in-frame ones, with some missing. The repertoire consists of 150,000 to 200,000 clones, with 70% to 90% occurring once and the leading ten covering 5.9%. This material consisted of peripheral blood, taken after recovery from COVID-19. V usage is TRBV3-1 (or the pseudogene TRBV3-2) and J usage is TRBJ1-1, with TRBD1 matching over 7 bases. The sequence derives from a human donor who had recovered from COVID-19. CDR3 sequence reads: CASSHTGDLLNTEAFF. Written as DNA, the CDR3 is TGTGCCAGCAGCCACACAGGGGACCTTTTGAACACTGAAGCTTTCTTT.